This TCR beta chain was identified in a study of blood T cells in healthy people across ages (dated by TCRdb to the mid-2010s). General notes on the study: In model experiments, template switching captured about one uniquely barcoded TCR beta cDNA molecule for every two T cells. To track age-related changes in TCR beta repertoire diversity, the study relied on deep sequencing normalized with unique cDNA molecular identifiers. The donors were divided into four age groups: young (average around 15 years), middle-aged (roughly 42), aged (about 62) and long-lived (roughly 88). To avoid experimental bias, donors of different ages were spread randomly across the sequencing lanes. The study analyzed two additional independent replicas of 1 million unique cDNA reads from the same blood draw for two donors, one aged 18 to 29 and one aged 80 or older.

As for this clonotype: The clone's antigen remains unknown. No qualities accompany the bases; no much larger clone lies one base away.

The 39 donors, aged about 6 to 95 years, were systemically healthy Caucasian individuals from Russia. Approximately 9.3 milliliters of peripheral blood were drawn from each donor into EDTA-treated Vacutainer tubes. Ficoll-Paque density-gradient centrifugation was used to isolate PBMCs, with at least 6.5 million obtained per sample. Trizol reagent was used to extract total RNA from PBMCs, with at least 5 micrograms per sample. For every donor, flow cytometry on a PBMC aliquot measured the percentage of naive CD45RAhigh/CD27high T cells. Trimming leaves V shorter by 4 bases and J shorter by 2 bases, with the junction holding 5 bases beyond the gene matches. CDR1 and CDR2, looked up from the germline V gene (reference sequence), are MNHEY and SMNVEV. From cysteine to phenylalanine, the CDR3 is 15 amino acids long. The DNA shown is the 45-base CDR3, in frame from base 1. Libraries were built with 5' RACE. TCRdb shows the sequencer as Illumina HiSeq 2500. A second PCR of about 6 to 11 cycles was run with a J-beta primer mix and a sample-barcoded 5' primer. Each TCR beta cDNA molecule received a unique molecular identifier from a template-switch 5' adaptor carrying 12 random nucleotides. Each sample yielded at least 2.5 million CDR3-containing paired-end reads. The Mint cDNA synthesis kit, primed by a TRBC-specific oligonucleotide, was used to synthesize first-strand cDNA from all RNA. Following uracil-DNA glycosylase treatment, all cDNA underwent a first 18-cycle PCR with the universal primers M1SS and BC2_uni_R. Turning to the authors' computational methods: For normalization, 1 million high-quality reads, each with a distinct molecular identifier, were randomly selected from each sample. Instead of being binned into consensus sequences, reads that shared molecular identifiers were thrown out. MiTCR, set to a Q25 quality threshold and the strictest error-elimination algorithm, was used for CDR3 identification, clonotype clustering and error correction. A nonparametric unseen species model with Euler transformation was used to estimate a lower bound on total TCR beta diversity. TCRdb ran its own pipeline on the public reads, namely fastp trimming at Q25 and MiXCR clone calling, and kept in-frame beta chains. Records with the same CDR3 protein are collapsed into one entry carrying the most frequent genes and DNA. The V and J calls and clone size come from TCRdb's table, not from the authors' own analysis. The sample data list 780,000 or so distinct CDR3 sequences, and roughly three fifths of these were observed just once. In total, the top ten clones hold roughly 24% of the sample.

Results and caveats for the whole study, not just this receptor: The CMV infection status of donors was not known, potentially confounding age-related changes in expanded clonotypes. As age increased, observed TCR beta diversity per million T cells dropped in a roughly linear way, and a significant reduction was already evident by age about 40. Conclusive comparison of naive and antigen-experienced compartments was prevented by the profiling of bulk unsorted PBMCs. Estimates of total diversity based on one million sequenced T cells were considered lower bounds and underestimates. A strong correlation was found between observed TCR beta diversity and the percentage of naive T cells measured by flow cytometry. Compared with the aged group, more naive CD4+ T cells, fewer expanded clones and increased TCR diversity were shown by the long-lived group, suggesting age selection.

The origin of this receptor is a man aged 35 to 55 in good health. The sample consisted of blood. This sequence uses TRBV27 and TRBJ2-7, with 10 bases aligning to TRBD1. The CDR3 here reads CASSSGQGWAYEQYF. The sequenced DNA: TGTGCCAGCAGTTCGGGACAGGGGTGGGCCTACGAGCAGTACTTC.